Listed below are T cell receptor beta chains from one sample, sequenced in a study of regulatory T cells in long-lasting Graves disease. MiXCR was run by TCRdb on the multiplex PCR reads, yielding one entry per CDR3 protein. The sample shows some 230,000 distinct CDR3 sequences, around 20% of them seen only once. The material sequenced was peripheral blood mononuclear cells (PBMCs), taken at new diagnosis, from a patient treated with antithyroid drugs. The receptor source for this set is a female donor with Graves disease. Both conserved end residues are part of each CDR3. A D gene is named only where the DNA matches it firmly. Not all rows give a size; the values are once, few, many and, for expanded clones, a class.

>TRBV13|TRBJ2-1|TRBD2|many
CASNAPGGLREEYNEQFF
TGTGCCAGCAACGCCCCTGGTGGATTGCGGGAGGAATACAATGAGCAGTTCTTC
>TRBV5-1|TRBJ2-7|TRBD1|many
CASSQQGIKYEQYF
TGCGCCAGCAGCCAACAGGGGATAAAGTACGAGCAGTACTTC
>TRBV12-3/TRBV12-4|TRBJ2-1|TRBD2|many
CASSPGLVGEQFF
TGTGCCAGCAGCCCCGGACTAGTTGGTGAGCAGTTCTTC
>TRBV30|TRBJ2-7|TRBD2|many
CASIGASGRVSSYEQYF
TGTGCCTCGATAGGGGCTAGCGGGAGGGTCAGCTCCTACGAGCAGTACTTC
>TRBV20-1|TRBJ1-1|.|.
CSARRLDTEAFF
TGCAGTGCTCGCCGACTTGACACTGAAGCTTTCTTT
>TRBV10-3|TRBJ2-7|.|once
CATGDLSYEQYF
TGTGCCACGGGGGACCTCTCCTACGAGCAGTACTTC
>TRBV11-2|TRBJ1-1|.|many
CASSAGLGASMNTEAFF
TGTGCCAGCAGCGCTGGGCTCGGGGCGTCCATGAACACTGAAGCTTTCTTT
>TRBV7-3|TRBJ2-5|TRBD2|.
CASSVQGLAGRETQYF
TGTGCCAGCAGCGTCCAGGGGTTAGCGGGACGAGAGACCCAGTACTTC
>TRBV7-2|TRBJ1-1|TRBD1|.
CASSPRGQGASTEAFF
TGTGCCAGCAGCCCGAGGGGACAGGGGGCGAGCACTGAAGCTTTCTTT
>TRBV6-1|TRBJ2-3|.|many
CASSRGLAGSSADTQYF
TGTGCCAGCAGTAGGGGCCTGGCAGGGTCTAGCGCAGATACGCAGTATTTT
>TRBV12-3/TRBV12-4|TRBJ2-1|TRBD2|many
CASTSSFSGRSYNEQFF
TGTGCCAGCACCTCATCCTTCTCCGGGAGGTCTTACAATGAGCAGTTCTTC
>TRBV20-1|TRBJ2-1|.|many
CSARQVSGNEQFF
TGCAGTGCTAGACAAGTTTCGGGGAATGAGCAGTTCTTC
>TRBV7-2|TRBJ2-1|.|many
CASSLIPTSEQFF
TGTGCCAGCAGCTTAATTCCCACCAGCGAGCAGTTCTTC
>TRBV19|TRBJ2-7|TRBD2|many
CASSMGSGRWGEQYF
TGTGCCAGTAGTATGGGAAGCGGGAGATGGGGGGAGCAGTACTTC
>TRBV20-1|TRBJ2-7|TRBD2|many
CSARDGTSGSYEQCF
TGCAGTGCTAGAGATGGGACTAGCGGGAGCTACGAGCAGTGCTTC
>TRBV7-9|TRBJ2-3|TRBD1|.
CAISARDRATDTQYF
TGTGCCATCAGCGCGAGGGACAGGGCCACAGATACGCAGTATTTT